Presented here are 20 T cell receptor beta chains from one specimen sequenced in a study of CD8+CD57+ T cells in acquired aplastic anemia. For CDR3 and TCR beta VDJ profiling, genomic DNA was the template used. TCRdb itself ran the reads through MiXCR, one entry per CDR3 protein. The sample has more than 250,000 distinct CDR3 sequences, approximately 55% seen once. The sample taken for sequencing was sorted CD4+, CD8+, or CD8+CD57+ T cells (not recorded which) from PBMCs. All receptors derive from a human donor with severe aplastic anemia or a healthy control (not recorded which).

The chain has TRBV29-1 and TRBJ2-3, with TRBD2 identical over 10 bases. Germline CDR1 SQVTM, CDR2 ANQGSEA. V trimming: 3 bases; J trimming: 1 base; junction bases outside the gene matches: 1. The CDR3 totals 14 residues. The CDR3 sequence: CSVDLAGGTDTQYF. In DNA, the CDR3 is TGCAGCGTTGACCTAGCGGGGGGCACAGATACGCAGTATTTT.

This clonotype was counted ten times or more. The chain uses TRBV14 and TRBJ2-1; D is perhaps TRBD1 (6 bases). The CDR3 spans 16 residues. Between the trimmed V and J ends, which lost 0 bases and 7 bases, there was a span of 16 bases. Germline V gene sequence: CDR1 SGHDN, CDR2 FVKESK. The CDR3, as DNA: TGTGCCAGCAGCCAAGAAAGAACAGGGAAGGTTAATGAGCAGTTCTTC. This translates into CASSQERTGKVNEQFF. Supplemented by reference TRBV14 and TRBJ2-1, the full variable domain reads EAGVTQFPSHSVIEKGQTVTLRCDPISGHDNLYWYRRVMGKEIKFLLHFVKESKQDESGMPNNRFLAERTGGTYSTLKVQPAELEDSGVYFCASSQERTGKVNEQFFGPGTRLTVL.

At least ten counts were recorded for this clonotype. This rearrangement joins TRBV12-3 or TRBV12-4 to TRBJ2-7; unclear D gene. With 5 bases removed from V and 2 bases from J, the gap between germline ends came to 7 bases. There are 12 residues in the CDR3. The CDR3 loop is CASSPGPYEQYF. The CDR3, as DNA: TGTGCCAGCAGTCCCGGGCCCTACGAGCAGTACTTC.

The chain links TRBV9 to TRBJ2-7; possible D gene TRBD2, 6 bases. Germline V gives CDR1 SGDLS, CDR2 YYNGEE. The CDR3 runs to 14 residues. Trimming took off 0 bases at V and 0 bases at J, with 7 bases between the two ends. CDR3: CASSVDGGSYEQYF. The DNA for the CDR3 is TGTGCCAGCAGCGTAGACGGGGGCTCCTACGAGCAGTACTTC. The entire variable domain, with the rest obtained from reference TRBV9 and TRBJ2-7, is as follows: DSGVTQTPKHLITATGQRVTLRCSPRSGDLSVYWYQQSLDQGLQFLIQYYNGEERAKGNILERFSAQQFPDLHSELNLSSLELGDSALYFCASSVDGGSYEQYFGPGTRLTVT.

The chain links TRBV7-9 to TRBJ2-1, with 12 bases identical to TRBD2. The CDR3 is 15 residues long. From germline, CDR1 is SEHNR and CDR2 FQNEAQ (reference sequence). Germline trimming cut 5 bases from V and 9 bases from J; bases unmatched to any gene: 8. The CDR3 sequence is CASSPSGGAASEQFF. CDR3 bases: TGTGCCAGCAGCCCTAGCGGGGGGGCCGCTAGTGAGCAGTTCTTC.

A few counts support this clonotype. The chain uses TRBV7-9 and TRBJ2-1, with 8 bases that match TRBD2. The CDR3 length is 16 residues. Germline V gene lookup returns CDR1 SEHNR and CDR2 FQNEAQ (reference sequence). V was pared by 4 bases and J by 6 bases, with 11 bases of the junction left unmatched. The CDR3 spells CASSSTGGRLGNEQFF. The CDR3 DNA is TGTGCCAGCAGCTCCACGGGCGGGAGGCTAGGCAATGAGCAGTTCTTC.

This chain joins TRBV5-1 and TRBJ2-7; 9 positions match TRBD2. Germline V gene data show CDR1 as SGHRS and CDR2 as YFSETQ. The ends lost 0 bases at V and 5 bases at J; junction bases unmatched: 6. The CDR3 contains 15 residues. CDR3 nucleotide sequence: TGCGCCAGCAGCTTGGGAGCGGGAGGTCTCCACGAGCAGTACTTC. Translation gives CASSLGAGGLHEQYF.

Concerning this clonotype: This could be a read error, since a much larger clone is one nucleotide away. The chain recombines TRBV6-5 with TRBJ1-1, with 7 positions matching TRBD1. The CDR3 has 15 residues. J lost 1 base, V lost 5 bases, and 7 bases had no gene match. The germline CDR1 and CDR2 sequences are MNHEY and SVGAGI. The CDR3 DNA reads TGTGCCAGCAGTCGAGACAGACAGGGGAACACTGAAGCTTTCTTT. Its translation is CASSRDRQGNTEAFF.

There are many counts of this clonotype. The chain links TRBV7-2 to TRBJ2-7; 8 nucleotides align to TRBD2. Losses at the gene ends were 5 bases for V and 0 bases for J; bases not matched to a gene: 12. CDR1 is SGHTA, CDR2 FQGNSA, per germline. The CDR3 has 17 amino acids. The CDR3 sequence is CASSPRGGGLSSYEQYF. CDR3 nucleotide sequence: TGTGCCAGCAGCCCGCGGGGCGGGGGGCTCTCCTCCTACGAGCAGTACTTC.

This rearrangement joins TRBV29-1 to TRBJ1-2; 7 nucleotides agree with TRBD1. Germline CDR1 reads SQVTM; CDR2 reads ANQGSEA. V lost 3 bases to trimming and J lost 7 bases; unmatched junction nucleotides: 11. The CDR3 is 14 residues long. Written as DNA, the CDR3 is TGCAGCGTTGAGGGGGACAGCCTAAAGGGTGGCTACACCTTC. It specifies CSVEGDSLKGGYTF.

This clonotype was counted many times. The gene calls are TRBV7-8 and TRBJ1-5; TRBD1 is a possible D gene (6 bases). This CDR3 spans 14 amino acids. Trimming stripped 0 bases from V and 4 bases from J, with 7 bases between. The germline gives CDR1 SGHVS, CDR2 FQNEAQ. The CDR3: CASSLAQGNQPQHF. CDR3 DNA: TGTGCCAGCAGCTTAGCGCAGGGGAATCAGCCCCAGCATTTT.

The chain carries TRBV29-1 and TRBJ2-7; TRBD1 agrees at 9 bases. The CDR3 spans 12 residues. V lost 7 bases, J lost 5 bases, and 6 bases stayed unmatched. Germline loops: CDR1 SQVTM, CDR2 ANQGSEA. This CDR3 reads CSAGQGSNEQYF. In nucleotides, the CDR3 is TGCAGCGCGGGACAGGGTAGCAACGAGCAGTACTTC.

The rearrangement links TRBV20-1 to TRBJ2-5, with TRBD2 matching over 12 bases. V shed 4 bases, J shed 0 bases, and the junction held 3 bases outside the gene matches. Germline loops: CDR1 DFQATT, CDR2 SNEGSKA (reference sequence). The CDR3 has 15 residues. The CDR3 here is CSATSGGAYQETQYF. The CDR3, as DNA: TGCAGTGCTACTAGCGGGGGGGCTTACCAAGAGACCCAGTACTTC.

The chain couples TRBV20-1 to TRBJ1-5; 9 bases agree with TRBD1. The CDR3 spans 16 residues. Unmatched junction bases numbered 5, after V lost 2 bases and J lost 0 bases. The V gene's germline CDR1 is DFQATT and CDR2 SNEGSKA (reference sequence). The CDR3 region is CSARRTGDYSNQPQHF. The CDR3 DNA sequence: TGCAGTGCTAGACGGACAGGGGATTATAGCAATCAGCCCCAGCATTTT.

The chain couples TRBV3-1 to TRBJ1-4, with a tentative D call TRBD1 (5 bases). V lost 1 base, J lost 8 bases, and 20 bases lay in between. The germline V gene encodes CDR1 LGHDT and CDR2 YNNKEL (reference sequence). This CDR3 spans 17 amino acids. CDR3 nucleotides: TGTGCCAGCAGCCAAGGGGATTTCCGGGACCAAGGAGAAAAACTGTTTTTT. Protein sequence: CASSQGDFRDQGEKLFF.

The chain recombines TRBV7-9 with TRBJ2-2; 7 nucleotides line up with TRBD1. CDR3 length: 19 amino acids. Trimming at V came to 3 bases and at J to 6 bases, leaving 19 bases not matched to a gene. Germline CDR1 SEHNR, CDR2 FQNEAQ (reference sequence). CDR3 sequence: CASSFPSPQTGNSAGELFF. The CDR3 DNA is TGTGCCAGCAGCTTTCCCTCACCGCAGACAGGGAACTCCGCCGGGGAGCTGTTTTTT.

The sample holds a few counts of this clonotype. The rearrangement uses TRBV28 and TRBJ1-2, with 9 positions matching TRBD1. The germline gives CDR1 MDHEN, CDR2 SYDVKM. The length of the CDR3 is 16 residues. Unmatched junction bases numbered 10, after V lost 0 bases and J lost 8 bases. The CDR3 protein is CASSLWGQGVIFGYTF. The CDR3 DNA is TGTGCCAGCAGTTTATGGGGACAGGGAGTGATTTTCGGCTACACCTTC.

The sample holds a few counts of this clonotype. The chain has TRBV10-3 and TRBJ2-7; 8 positions agree with TRBD2. The CDR3 consists of 14 residues. Trimming cost V 6 bases and J 4 bases; bases outside gene matches: 8. Germline V gives CDR1 ENHRY, CDR2 SYGVKD. The chain's CDR3 is CAISGTSDRYEQYF. CDR3 bases: TGTGCCATCAGCGGGACTAGTGACCGGTACGAGCAGTACTTC.

This clonotype appeared once. One end of the junction does not line up with germline, which may come from a read error. The V gene is TRBV29-1, the J gene TRBJ2-1; D is uncertain. CDR1 SQVTM and CDR2 ANQGSEA come from the germline V gene. The CDR3 totals 12 residues. CDR3 sequence reads: CIVEDTGNEQFF. Here the CDR3 DNA reads TGCATCGTTGAAGATACGGGTAATGAGCAGTTCTTC.

The table lists this clonotype with many counts. The V gene is TRBV5-1, the J gene TRBJ1-6; maybe TRBD1 (6 bases). Germline assignment: CDR1 SGHRS and CDR2 YFSETQ. Trimming removed 6 bases at V and 8 bases at J, with 15 bases between. The CDR3 consists of 14 residues. In DNA, the CDR3 is TGCGCCAGCAACTACGGGGGCGTAGATTCACCCCTCCACTTT. Its protein product is CASNYGGVDSPLHF.